A selection of T cell receptor beta chains follows, all from one sample in a study of T cells in localized non-small cell lung cancer. Assay used: immunoSEQ multiplex PCR; TCRdb lists only in-frame clones, some missing. The sample contains almost 65,000 clones, roughly 90% of which appear only once. This material consisted of peripheral blood, taken before any cancer treatment. The receptors shown here come from a woman aged 40-75 years with stage I lung adenocarcinoma. Each CDR3 is given with its conserved first and last residue. D genes are given only for firm matches. Clone size is stated in some rows and not others, as once, few, many or a class when expanded.

V gene	D gene	J gene	clone size	CDR3 DNA	CDR3 protein
TRBV5-1	TRBD1	TRBJ1-4	.	TGCGCCAGCAGCTTAAGGGGGGACAGCTCTAATGAAAAACTGTTTTTT	CASSLRGDSSNEKLFF
TRBV5-6	.	TRBJ1-5	.	TGTGCCAGCAGCGGAGGACAGAATCAGCCCCAGCATTTT	CASSGGQNQPQHF
TRBV19	.	TRBJ1-5	.	TGTGCCAGTAGTATTGTCCCTTATAGCAATCAGCCCCAGCATTTT	CASSIVPYSNQPQHF
TRBV28	.	TRBJ1-1	once	TGTGCCAGCTGCGCATCTTACACTGAAGCTTTCTTT	CASCASYTEAFF
TRBV19	.	TRBJ1-5	.	TGTGCCAAGCCGGACAGTCAGAGCTTGGGCAATCAGCCCCAGCATTTT	CAKPDSQSLGNQPQHF
TRBV6-5	TRBD1	TRBJ1-4	.	TGTGCCAGCACGGATGACGACAGGGTTGGAGGAAAACTGTTTTTT	CASTDDDRVGGKLFF
TRBV30	TRBD1	TRBJ2-2	.	TGTGCCTCTAACAGGGGGATTAACACCGGGGAGCTGTTTTTT	CASNRGINTGELFF
TRBV11-2	.	TRBJ1-4	.	TGTGCCAGCAGTCGTCCAGGGGCGGGCGGTGAAAAACTGTTTTTT	CASSRPGAGGEKLFF
TRBV5-5	TRBD1	TRBJ1-4	.	TGTGCCAGCAGCCGACAGGGGGGAGATAATGAAAAACTGTTTTTT	CASSRQGGDNEKLFF
TRBV9	TRBD1	TRBJ1-1	once	TGTGCCAGCAGCGTAGCCTTCCAGGGGGGAGTCACTGAAGCTTTCTTT	CASSVAFQGGVTEAFF
TRBV12-5	.	TRBJ2-2	.	TGTGCTAGTGCGGGACAAAACAGCGGGGAGCTGTTTTTT	CASAGQNSGELFF
TRBV19	.	TRBJ1-1	few	TGTGCCAGTATCGGACAGATGAACACTGAAGCTTTCTTT	CASIGQMNTEAFF
TRBV7-3	.	TRBJ1-1	once	TGTGCCAGCAGCTTCGGGCCAACAGAAGACACTGAAGCTTTCTTT	CASSFGPTEDTEAFF
TRBV7-3	.	TRBJ2-1	.	TGTGCCAGCAGCTTTGAAGGGGGGAACTACAATGAGCAGTTCTTC	CASSFEGGNYNEQFF
TRBV19	TRBD1	TRBJ1-5	.	TGTGCCAGTAGCTTGGACAGGGGCAATCAGCCCCAGCATTTT	CASSLDRGNQPQHF
TRBV7-2	.	TRBJ1-1	.	TGTGCCAGCAGCTTGCTAGGGGCGGGAACTGAAGCTTTCTTT	CASSLLGAGTEAFF
TRBV11-3	.	TRBJ2-7	.	TGTGCCAGCAGCCAGGCAGGGTACGAGCAGTACTTC	CASSQAGYEQYF
TRBV19	.	TRBJ1-3	once	TGTGCCAGTAACCTACGAGAGCAGAGCGGAAACACCATATATTTT	CASNLREQSGNTIYF
TRBV7-2	TRBD1	TRBJ1-1	.	TGTGCCAGCAGCCGGGACAGGGGGGGATCGGACACTGAAGCTTTCTTT	CASSRDRGGSDTEAFF
TRBV27	.	TRBJ2-3	.	TGTGCCAGCAGTTTTAAGGTCACAGATACGCAGTATTTT	CASSFKVTDTQYF
TRBV2	.	TRBJ1-4	.	TGTGCCAGCAGTGTGGAGAGCATCAATGAAAAACTGTTTTTT	CASSVESINEKLFF
TRBV5-1	.	TRBJ1-2	few	TGCGCCAGCAGCCCGGACTCGGCTGGCTACACCTTC	CASSPDSAGYTF